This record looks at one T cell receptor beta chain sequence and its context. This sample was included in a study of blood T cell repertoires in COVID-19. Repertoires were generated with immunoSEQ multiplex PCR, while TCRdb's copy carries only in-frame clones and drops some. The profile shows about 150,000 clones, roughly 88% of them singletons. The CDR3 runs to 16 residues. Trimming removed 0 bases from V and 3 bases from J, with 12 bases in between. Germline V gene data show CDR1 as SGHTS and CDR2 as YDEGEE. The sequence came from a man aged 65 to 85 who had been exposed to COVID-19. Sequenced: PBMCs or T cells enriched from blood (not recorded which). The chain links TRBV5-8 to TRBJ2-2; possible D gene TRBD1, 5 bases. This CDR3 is CASSLGWGMDTGELFF. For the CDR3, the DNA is TGTGCCAGCAGCTTGGGGTGGGGCATGGACACCGGGGAGCTGTTTTTT.